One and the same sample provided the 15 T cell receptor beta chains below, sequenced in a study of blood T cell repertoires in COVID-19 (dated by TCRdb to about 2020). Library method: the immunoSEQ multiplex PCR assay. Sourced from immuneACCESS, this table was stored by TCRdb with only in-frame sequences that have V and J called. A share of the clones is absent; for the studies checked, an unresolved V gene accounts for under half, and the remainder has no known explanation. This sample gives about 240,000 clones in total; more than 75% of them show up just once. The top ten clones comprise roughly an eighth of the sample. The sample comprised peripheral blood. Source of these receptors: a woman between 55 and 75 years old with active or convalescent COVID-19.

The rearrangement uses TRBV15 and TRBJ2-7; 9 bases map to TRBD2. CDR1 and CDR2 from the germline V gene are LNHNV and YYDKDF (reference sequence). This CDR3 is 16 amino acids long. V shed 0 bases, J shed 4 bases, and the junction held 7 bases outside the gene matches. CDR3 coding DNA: TGTGCCACCAGCAGAGATAGTAGCGGGGGTTGGTACGAGCAGTACTTC. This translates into CATSRDSSGGWYEQYF.

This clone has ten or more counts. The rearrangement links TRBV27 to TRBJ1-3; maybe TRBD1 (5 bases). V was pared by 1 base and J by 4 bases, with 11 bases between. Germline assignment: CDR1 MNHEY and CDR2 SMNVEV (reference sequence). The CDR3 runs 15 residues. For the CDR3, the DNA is TGTGCCAGCAGTTTATATCCAGGGCTGGGAAACACCATATATTTT. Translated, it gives CASSLYPGLGNTIYF.

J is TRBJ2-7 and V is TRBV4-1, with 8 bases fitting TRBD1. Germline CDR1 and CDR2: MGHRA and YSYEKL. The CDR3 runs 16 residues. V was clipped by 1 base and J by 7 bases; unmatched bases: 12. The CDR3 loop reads CASSQVITGGLGEQYF. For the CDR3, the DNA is TGCGCCAGCAGCCAAGTTATAACAGGGGGGTTGGGGGAGCAGTACTTC.

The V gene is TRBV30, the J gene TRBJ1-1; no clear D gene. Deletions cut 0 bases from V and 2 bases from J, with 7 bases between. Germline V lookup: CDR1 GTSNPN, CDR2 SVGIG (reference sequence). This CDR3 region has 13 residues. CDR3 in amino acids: CAWSVNFNTEAFF. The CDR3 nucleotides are TGTGCCTGGAGTGTAAACTTTAACACTGAAGCTTTCTTT.

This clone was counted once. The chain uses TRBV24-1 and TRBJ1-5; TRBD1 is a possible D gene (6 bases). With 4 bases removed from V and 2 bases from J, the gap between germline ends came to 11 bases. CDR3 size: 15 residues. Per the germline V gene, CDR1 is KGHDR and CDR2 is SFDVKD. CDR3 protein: CATSDSRTGNQPQHF. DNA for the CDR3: TGTGCCACCAGTGACTCCAGGACAGGCAATCAGCCCCAGCATTTT.

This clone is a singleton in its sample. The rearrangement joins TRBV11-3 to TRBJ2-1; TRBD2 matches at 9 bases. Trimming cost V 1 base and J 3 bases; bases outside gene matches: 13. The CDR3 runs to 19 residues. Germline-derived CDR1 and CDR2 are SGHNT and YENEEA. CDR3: CASSLGSRAGLAVYNEQFF. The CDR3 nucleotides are TGTGCCAGCAGCTTAGGTTCTAGAGCGGGACTAGCAGTCTACAATGAGCAGTTCTTC.

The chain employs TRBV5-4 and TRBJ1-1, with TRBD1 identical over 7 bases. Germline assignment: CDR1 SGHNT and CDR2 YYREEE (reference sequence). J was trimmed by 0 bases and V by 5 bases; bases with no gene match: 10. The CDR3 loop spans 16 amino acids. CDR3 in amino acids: CASRYSNRGLNTEAFF. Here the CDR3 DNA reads TGTGCCAGCAGGTACTCCAACAGGGGCCTGAACACTGAAGCTTTCTTT.

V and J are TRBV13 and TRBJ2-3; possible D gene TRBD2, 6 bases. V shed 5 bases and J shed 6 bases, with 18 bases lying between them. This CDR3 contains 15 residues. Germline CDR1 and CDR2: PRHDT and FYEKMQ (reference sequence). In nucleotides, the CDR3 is TGTGCCAGCAGCGCCCCCGGGACTGAGGGGGATACGCAGTATTTT. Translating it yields CASSAPGTEGDTQYF.

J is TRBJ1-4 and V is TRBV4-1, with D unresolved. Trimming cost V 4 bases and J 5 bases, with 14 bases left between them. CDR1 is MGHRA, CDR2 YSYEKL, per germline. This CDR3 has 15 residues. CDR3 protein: CASSPPAQKNEKLFF. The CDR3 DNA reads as TGCGCCAGCAGCCCCCCGGCACAGAAAAATGAAAAACTGTTTTTT.

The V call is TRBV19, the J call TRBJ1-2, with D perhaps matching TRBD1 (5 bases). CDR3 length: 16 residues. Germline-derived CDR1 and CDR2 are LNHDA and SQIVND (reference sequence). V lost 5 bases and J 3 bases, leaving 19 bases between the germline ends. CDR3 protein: CASSPRTGPSYYGYTF. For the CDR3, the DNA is TGTGCCAGTAGTCCCCGAACAGGCCCCAGCTACTATGGCTACACCTTC.

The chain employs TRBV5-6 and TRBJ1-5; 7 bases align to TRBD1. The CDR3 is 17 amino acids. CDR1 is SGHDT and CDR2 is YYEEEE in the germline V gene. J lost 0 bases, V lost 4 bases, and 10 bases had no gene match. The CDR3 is CASSTRQGLFSNQPQHF. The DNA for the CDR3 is TGTGCCAGCAGCACTAGACAGGGCCTCTTTAGCAATCAGCCCCAGCATTTT.

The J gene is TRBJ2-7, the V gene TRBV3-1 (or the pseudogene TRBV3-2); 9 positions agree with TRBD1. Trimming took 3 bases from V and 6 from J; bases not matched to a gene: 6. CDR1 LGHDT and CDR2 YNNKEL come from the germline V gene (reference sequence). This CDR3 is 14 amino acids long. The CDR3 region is CASSQGQGGAEQYF. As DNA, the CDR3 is TGTGCCAGCAGCCAGGGACAGGGAGGGGCCGAGCAGTACTTC.

The CDR3 sequence is CASTTTGVEQYF. CDR3 coding DNA: TGCGCCAGCACGACAACAGGGGTCGAGCAGTACTTC. The chain links TRBV10-1 to TRBJ2-7, with 7 bases identical to TRBD1. Germline CDR1 reads WNHNN; CDR2 reads SYGVQD (reference sequence). Trimming at V came to 7 bases and at J to 6 bases, leaving 6 bases not matched to a gene. The CDR3 sequence is 12 residues long.

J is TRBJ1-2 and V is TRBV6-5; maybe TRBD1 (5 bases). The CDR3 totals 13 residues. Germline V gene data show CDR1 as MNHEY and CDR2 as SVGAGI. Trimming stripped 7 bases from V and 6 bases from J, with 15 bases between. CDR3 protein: CASTRAREDGYTF. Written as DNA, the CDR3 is TGTGCCAGCACCCGCGCCAGGGAGGATGGCTACACCTTC.

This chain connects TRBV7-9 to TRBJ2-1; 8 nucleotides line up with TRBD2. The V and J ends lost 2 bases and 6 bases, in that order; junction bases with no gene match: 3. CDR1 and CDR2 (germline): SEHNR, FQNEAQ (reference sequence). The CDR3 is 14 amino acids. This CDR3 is CASSLSGTSNEQFF. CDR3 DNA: TGTGCCAGCAGCTTATCCGGGACTAGCAATGAGCAGTTCTTC. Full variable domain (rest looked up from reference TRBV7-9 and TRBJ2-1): DTGVSQNPRHKITKRGQNVTFRCDPISEHNRLYWYRQTLGQGPEFLTYFQNEAQLEKSRLLSDRFSAERPKGSFSTLEIQRTEQGDSAMYLCASSLSGTSNEQFFGPGTRLTVL.